The 22 T cell receptor beta chains presented below share a single source sample, sequenced in a study of blood T cell repertoires in COVID-19. Assay: immunoSEQ multiplex PCR; the TCRdb copy retains only in-frame clones and omits some. The sample shows over 25,000 clones, 88% of them seen only once. Sequencing used peripheral blood. Source of these receptors: a woman aged 45-59 years with active COVID-19.

The chain carries TRBV28 and TRBJ2-5; a possible D gene is TRBD1 (6 bases). Germline assignment: CDR1 MDHEN and CDR2 SYDVKM. The V and J ends lost 3 bases and 2 bases respectively, with 10 bases between them. The CDR3 is made up of 14 amino acids. CDR3 loop: CASSFNRVQETQYF. The CDR3 bases are TGTGCCAGCAGTTTCAACAGGGTACAAGAGACCCAGTACTTC.

This chain joins TRBV5-1 and TRBJ2-1; 9 bases fit TRBD1. Trimming took 6 bases from V and 2 from J; bases not matched to a gene: 3. Germline CDR1 is SGHRS and CDR2 is YFSETQ. CDR3 length: 14 amino acids. DNA of the CDR3: TGCGCCAGCAAGTGGGACAGGGCCTACAATGAGCAGTTCTTC. As protein: CASKWDRAYNEQFF.

The chain employs TRBV1 and TRBJ2-1; no DNA check was done on the table's D call, TRBD1. TRBV1 is termed a pseudogene. This CDR3 comprises 17 residues. CDR3 loop: CTSSRHRGQRSYNEQFF. The CDR3, as DNA: TGCACCAGCAGCCGACACAGGGGACAGAGGTCCTACAATGAGCAGTTCTTC.

The chain employs TRBV2 and TRBJ2-1; perhaps TRBD1 as D (5 bases). The germline gives CDR1 SNHLY, CDR2 FYNNEI. Trimming left V 6 bases short and J 3 bases short, with 12 bases between. This CDR3 has 14 amino acids. In DNA, the CDR3 is TGTGCCAGCAGGCCGCCCGACAGCTACAATGAGCAGTTCTTC. Its translation is CASRPPDSYNEQFF.

The chain couples TRBV19 to TRBJ1-1; 7 bases match TRBD1. The CDR3 is 11 amino acids. V trimming: 8 bases; J trimming: 7 bases; junction bases outside the gene matches: 4. Germline CDR1 and CDR2: LNHDA and SQIVND (reference sequence). Written as DNA, the CDR3 is TGTGCCAGTCAGGGGGTGGGTGAAGCTTTCTTT. This translates into CASQGVGEAFF.

This sequence joins TRBV15 and TRBJ1-2, with 9 bases that match TRBD1. Trimming cost V 2 bases and J 3 bases; bases outside gene matches: 7. Germline V CDR1 and CDR2: LNHNV, YYDKDF (reference sequence). The CDR3 length is 16 residues. The CDR3 sequence is CATSRTGTGIDYGYTF. In nucleotides, the CDR3 is TGTGCCACCAGCAGAACTGGGACAGGGATTGACTATGGCTACACCTTC.

The rearrangement links TRBV19 to TRBJ2-1; 7 positions match TRBD2. The CDR3 extends over 14 amino acids. Looked up from germline, CDR1 is LNHDA and CDR2 is SQIVND (reference sequence). V shed 3 bases and J 3 bases; nucleotides not matched to a gene: 2. CDR3 residues: CASSMGDYYNEQFF. The CDR3 DNA sequence: TGTGCCAGTAGTATGGGGGACTACTACAATGAGCAGTTCTTC.

The chain combines TRBV6-5 with TRBJ2-7, with D unclear. The V gene lost 0 bases and the J gene lost 3 bases, with 15 bases spanning the gap. The CDR3 length is 16 residues. Germline V CDR1 and CDR2: MNHEY, SVGAGI. This CDR3 is CASSYSKLLPGYEQYF. The CDR3 nucleotides read TGTGCCAGCAGTTACTCGAAGTTGCTGCCGGGCTACGAGCAGTACTTC.

V usage is TRBV5-1 and J usage is TRBJ2-5; 8 nucleotides agree with TRBD1. Germline V gene sequence: CDR1 SGHRS, CDR2 YFSETQ. The V and J ends lost 5 bases and 4 bases, in that order; junction bases with no gene match: 10. The CDR3 has 15 amino acids. The chain's CDR3 is CASRAGGASSETQYF. The CDR3 DNA reads TGCGCCAGCAGAGCAGGGGGCGCCTCCTCAGAGACCCAGTACTTC.

The chain links TRBV11-3 to TRBJ1-1; TRBD1 is a possible D gene (6 bases). This CDR3 has 13 residues. Trimming cost V 5 bases and J 4 bases, with 11 bases left between them. Germline CDR1 reads SGHNT; CDR2 reads YENEEA. CDR3 sequence (DNA): TGTGCCAGCAGCCCTGGACAGTTCACTGAAGCTTTCTTT. Protein product: CASSPGQFTEAFF.

The chain uses TRBV14 and TRBJ1-3; D is unresolved. CDR1 is SGHDN, CDR2 FVKESK, per germline. The V gene lost 4 bases and the J gene lost 9 bases, with 16 bases spanning the gap. This CDR3 has 14 residues. Written as DNA, the CDR3 is TGTGCCAGCAGCCGAGGGCAGCCCGAGGGCACCATATATTTT. Protein sequence: CASSRGQPEGTIYF.

About this clone: This sample also contains other DNA sequences that code for the same CDR3. V usage is TRBV6-4 and J usage is TRBJ1-1, with a weak D call TRBD1 (6 bases). The germline V gene encodes CDR1 MRHNA and CDR2 SNTAGT. The CDR3 has 13 amino acids. V was shortened by 3 bases and J by 5 bases, with 10 bases between the two germline ends. DNA for the CDR3: TGTGCCAGCAGTGAACAGGGAGGGACTGAAGCTTTCTTT. Translating gives CASSEQGGTEAFF.

The CDR3 coding sequence is TGTGCCAGCGGCGGGTCTGTTCAAGAGACCCAGTACTTC. Translating it yields CASGGSVQETQYF. The chain joins TRBV27 to TRBJ2-5; perhaps TRBD2 as D (5 bases). CDR3 size: 13 residues. Trimming pared 8 bases from V and 2 bases from J, leaving 12 bases between. CDR1 is MNHEY, CDR2 SMNVEV, per germline (reference sequence).

This clone was seen just once. The CDR3 loop is CASRDAPYEQYF. CDR3 nucleotide sequence: TGCGCCAGTCGAGATGCGCCCTACGAGCAGTACTTC. This chain links TRBV23-1 with TRBJ2-7; D is undetermined. TRBV23-1 is designated an ORF whose function remains uncertain. V was clipped by 9 bases and J by 2 bases, with 11 bases between them. This CDR3 comprises 12 residues.

A few counts support this clone. The V call is TRBV28, the J call TRBJ2-2; TRBD1 matches at 10 bases. The J segment lost 6 bases and the V segment lost 4 bases, leaving 8 bases of the junction unmatched. The germline V gene has CDR1 MDHEN and CDR2 SYDVKM. The CDR3 has 16 amino acids. CDR3 sequence: CASSSPGQGTAGELFF. The CDR3 nucleotides read TGTGCCAGCAGTTCACCGGGACAGGGGACCGCCGGGGAGCTGTTTTTT.

This chain connects TRBV28 to TRBJ1-2, with D perhaps TRBD1 (6 bases). This CDR3 has 15 amino acids. V dropped 4 bases and J dropped 4 bases, with 16 bases sitting between them. The germline CDR1 and CDR2 sequences are MDHEN and SYDVKM. This CDR3 reads CASSSRGHSLYGYTF. The CDR3 coding sequence is TGTGCCAGCAGTTCAAGGGGACATTCCCTCTATGGCTACACCTTC.

V and J are TRBV19 and TRBJ1-3, with 7 bases identical to TRBD1. V was clipped by 9 bases and J by 0 bases; unmatched bases: 11. The CDR3 has 16 residues. CDR1 and CDR2 (germline): LNHDA, SQIVND (reference sequence). The DNA of the CDR3 is TGTGCCAGCTGCCCGGACAGGTCGAACTCTGGAAACACCATATATTTT. Translation gives CASCPDRSNSGNTIYF.

This chain links TRBV11-2 with TRBJ2-5; 8 bases agree with TRBD2. This CDR3 has 15 residues. CDR1 is SGHAT, CDR2 FQNNGV, per germline. Germline trimming cut 5 bases from V and 2 bases from J; bases unmatched to any gene: 7. DNA of the CDR3: TGTGCCAGCAGCACACCGACTAGCGTACAAGAGACCCAGTACTTC. Protein sequence: CASSTPTSVQETQYF.

The chain carries TRBV2 and TRBJ1-2; TRBD1 might be the D (6 bases). In germline, CDR1 is SNHLY, CDR2 FYNNEI. Trimming removed 8 bases from V and 7 bases from J, with 20 bases in between. This CDR3 comprises 14 residues. CDR3 bases: TGTGCCAGCTCCTCCTCGACAGGAGTTGTTGGCTACACCTTC. Its protein is CASSSSTGVVGYTF.

The J gene is TRBJ2-1, the V gene TRBV23-1; 8 bases are a match to TRBD2. TRBV23-1 falls under the ORF class, with uncertain function. Losses at the gene ends were 2 bases for V and 3 bases for J; bases not matched to a gene: 9. The CDR3 sequence is 17 residues long. For the CDR3, the DNA is TGCGCCAGCAGTCAACTTTGGGGGCGGGAGGTCTACAATGAGCAGTTCTTC. Translated, it gives CASSQLWGREVYNEQFF.

The chain links TRBV3-1 (or the pseudogene TRBV3-2) to TRBJ1-1, with unresolved D. Germline assignment: CDR1 LGHDT and CDR2 YNNKEL (reference sequence). Deletions cut 0 bases from V and 5 bases from J, with 7 bases between. The CDR3 extends over 13 amino acids. CDR3 protein: CASSQDPRTEAFF. CDR3 DNA sequence: TGTGCCAGCAGCCAAGACCCTCGGACTGAAGCTTTCTTT.

This chain links TRBV18 with TRBJ2-7; D might be TRBD2 (5 bases). CDR1 is KGHSH and CDR2 is LQKENI in the germline V gene. With 1 base removed from V and 4 bases from J, the gap between germline ends came to 14 bases. The CDR3 is made up of 15 amino acids. DNA for the CDR3: TGTGCCAGCTCACCACTTGCCCGGGATGATTACGAGCAGTACTTC. Its protein is CASSPLARDDYEQYF.